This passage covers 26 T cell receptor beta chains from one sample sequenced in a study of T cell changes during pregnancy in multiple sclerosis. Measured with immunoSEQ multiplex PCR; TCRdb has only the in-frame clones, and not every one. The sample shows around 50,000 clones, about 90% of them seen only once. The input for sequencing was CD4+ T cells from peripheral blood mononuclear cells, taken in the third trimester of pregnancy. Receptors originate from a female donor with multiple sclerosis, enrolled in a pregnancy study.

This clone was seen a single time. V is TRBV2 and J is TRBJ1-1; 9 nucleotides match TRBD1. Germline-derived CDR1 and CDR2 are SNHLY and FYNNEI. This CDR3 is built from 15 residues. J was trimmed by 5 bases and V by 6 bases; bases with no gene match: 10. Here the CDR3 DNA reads TGTGCCAGCAGCGAGACACAGGGGGCTTTAACTGAAGCTTTCTTT. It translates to CASSETQGALTEAFF.

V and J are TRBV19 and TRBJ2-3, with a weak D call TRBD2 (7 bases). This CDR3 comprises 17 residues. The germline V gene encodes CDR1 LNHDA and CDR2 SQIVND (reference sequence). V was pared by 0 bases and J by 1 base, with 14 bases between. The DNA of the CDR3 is TGTGCCAGTAGTATAGATGGAGGGGGGGTAGGCACAGATACGCAGTATTTT. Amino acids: CASSIDGGGVGTDTQYF. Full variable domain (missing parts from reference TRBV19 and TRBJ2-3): DGGITQSPKYLFRKEGQNVTLSCEQNLNHDAMYWYRQDPGQGLRLIYYSQIVNDFQKGDIAEGYSVSREKKESFPLTVTSAQKNPTAFYLCASSIDGGGVGTDTQYFGPGTRLTVL.

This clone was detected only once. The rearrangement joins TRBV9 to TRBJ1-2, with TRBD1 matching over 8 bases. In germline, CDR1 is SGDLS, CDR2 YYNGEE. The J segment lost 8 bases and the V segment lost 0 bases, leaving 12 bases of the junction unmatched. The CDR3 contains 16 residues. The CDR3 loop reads CASSVGWWQGAGGYTF. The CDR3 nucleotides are TGTGCCAGCAGCGTAGGGTGGTGGCAGGGGGCAGGCGGCTACACCTTC. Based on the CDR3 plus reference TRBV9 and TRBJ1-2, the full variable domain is DSGVTQTPKHLITATGQRVTLRCSPRSGDLSVYWYQQSLDQGLQFLIQYYNGEERAKGNILERFSAQQFPDLHSELNLSSLELGDSALYFCASSVGWWQGAGGYTFGSGTRLTVV.

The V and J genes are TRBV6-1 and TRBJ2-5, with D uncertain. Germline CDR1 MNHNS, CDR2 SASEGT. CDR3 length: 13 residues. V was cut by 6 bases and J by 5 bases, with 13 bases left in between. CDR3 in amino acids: CASRTDGWETQYF. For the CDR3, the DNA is TGTGCCAGCAGAACCGACGGGTGGGAGACCCAGTACTTC.

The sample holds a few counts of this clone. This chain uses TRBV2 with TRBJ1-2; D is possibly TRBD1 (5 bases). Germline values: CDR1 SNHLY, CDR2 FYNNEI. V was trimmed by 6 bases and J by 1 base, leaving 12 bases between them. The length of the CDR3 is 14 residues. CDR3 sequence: CASRRTPNNYGYTF. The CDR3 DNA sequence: TGTGCCAGCAGGAGGACACCGAATAACTATGGCTACACCTTC.

The chain's CDR3 is CASSFGETQYF. The CDR3 DNA is TGTGCCAGCAGTTTCGGGGAGACCCAGTACTTC. The V and J genes are TRBV6-6 and TRBJ2-5; D uncertain. Germline loops: CDR1 MNHNY, CDR2 SVGAGI (reference sequence). The CDR3 extends over 11 amino acids. Between the trimmed V and J ends, which lost 4 bases and 5 bases, there was a span of 5 bases.

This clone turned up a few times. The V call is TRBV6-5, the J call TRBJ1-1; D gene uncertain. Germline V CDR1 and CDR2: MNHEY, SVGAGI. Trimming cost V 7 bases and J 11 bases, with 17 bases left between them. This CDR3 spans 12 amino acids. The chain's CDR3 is CASNQPERAAFF. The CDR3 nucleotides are TGTGCCAGCAATCAACCTGAGCGAGCGGCTTTCTTT.

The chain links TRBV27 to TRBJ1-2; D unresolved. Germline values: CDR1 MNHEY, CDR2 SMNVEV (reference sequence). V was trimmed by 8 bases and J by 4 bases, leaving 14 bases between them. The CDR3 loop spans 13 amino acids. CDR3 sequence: CASHDKSRYGYTF. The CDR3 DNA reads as TGTGCCAGCCATGACAAGAGCCGCTATGGCTACACCTTC.

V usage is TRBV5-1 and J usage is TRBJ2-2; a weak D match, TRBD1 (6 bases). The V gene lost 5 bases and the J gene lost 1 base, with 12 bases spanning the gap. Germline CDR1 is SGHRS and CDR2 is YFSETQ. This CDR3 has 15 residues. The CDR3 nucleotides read TGCGCCAGCAGATCAGGGGAGAAGAACACCGGGGAGCTGTTTTTT. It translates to CASRSGEKNTGELFF.

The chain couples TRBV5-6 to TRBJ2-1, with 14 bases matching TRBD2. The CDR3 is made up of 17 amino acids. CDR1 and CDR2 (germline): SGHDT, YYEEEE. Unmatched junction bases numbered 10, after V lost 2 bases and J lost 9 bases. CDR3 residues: CASSFPTGLAGVGEQFF. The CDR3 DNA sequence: TGTGCCAGCAGCTTCCCGACGGGACTAGCGGGGGTAGGTGAGCAGTTCTTC.

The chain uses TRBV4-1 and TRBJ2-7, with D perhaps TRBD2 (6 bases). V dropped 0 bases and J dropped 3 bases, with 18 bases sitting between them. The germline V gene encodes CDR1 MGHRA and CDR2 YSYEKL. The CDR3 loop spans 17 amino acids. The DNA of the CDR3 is TGCGCCAGCAGCCAAGATTTAGGTGGCGGGGTCAACTACGAGCAGTACTTC. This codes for CASSQDLGGGVNYEQYF.

CDR3 amino acids: CASSRGGPDTQYF. The DNA for the CDR3 is TGTGCCAGCAGCCGTGGGGGCCCAGATACGCAGTATTTT. This chain joins TRBV4-2 and TRBJ2-3; D may be TRBD1 (6 bases). The CDR3 contains 13 residues. V was pared by 4 bases and J by 4 bases, with 9 bases between. CDR1 and CDR2 from the germline V gene are LGHNA and YNFKEQ.

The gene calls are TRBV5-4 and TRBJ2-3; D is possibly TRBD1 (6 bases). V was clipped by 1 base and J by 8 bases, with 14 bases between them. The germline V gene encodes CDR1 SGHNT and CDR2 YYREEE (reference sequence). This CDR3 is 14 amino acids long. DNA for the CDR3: TGTGCCAGCAGCTTGACGACAGGAGACGGTACGCAGTATTTT. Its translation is CASSLTTGDGTQYF.

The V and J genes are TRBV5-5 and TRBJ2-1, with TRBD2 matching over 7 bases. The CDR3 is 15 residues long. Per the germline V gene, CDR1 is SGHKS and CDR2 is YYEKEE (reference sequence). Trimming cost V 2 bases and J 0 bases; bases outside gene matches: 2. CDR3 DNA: TGTGCCAGCAGCTTCGGGGGGAGCTCCTACAATGAGCAGTTCTTC. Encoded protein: CASSFGGSSYNEQFF.

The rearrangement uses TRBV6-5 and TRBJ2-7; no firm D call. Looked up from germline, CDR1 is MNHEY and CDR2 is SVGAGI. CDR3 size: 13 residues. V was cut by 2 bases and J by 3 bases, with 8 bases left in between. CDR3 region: CASSYASGYEQYF. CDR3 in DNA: TGTGCCAGCAGTTACGCGTCGGGCTACGAGCAGTACTTC.

CDR3 residues: CASSETHRGAVNEQFF. DNA for the CDR3: TGTGCCAGCAGTGAAACGCATCGGGGGGCGGTCAATGAGCAGTTCTTC. This sequence joins TRBV2 and TRBJ2-1; D possibly corresponds to TRBD2 (7 bases). Germline CDR1 is SNHLY and CDR2 is FYNNEI. This CDR3 has 16 amino acids. V lost 2 bases and J 6 bases, leaving 17 bases between the germline ends.

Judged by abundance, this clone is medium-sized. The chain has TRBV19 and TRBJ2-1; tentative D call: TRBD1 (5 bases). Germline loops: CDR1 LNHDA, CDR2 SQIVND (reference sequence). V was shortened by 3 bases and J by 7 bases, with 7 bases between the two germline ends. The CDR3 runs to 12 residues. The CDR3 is CASSIQGNEQFF. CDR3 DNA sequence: TGTGCCAGTAGTATCCAGGGAAATGAGCAGTTCTTC.

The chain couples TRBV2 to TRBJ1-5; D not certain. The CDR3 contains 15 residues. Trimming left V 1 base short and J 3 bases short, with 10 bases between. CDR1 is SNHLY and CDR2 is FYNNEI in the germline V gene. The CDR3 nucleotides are TGTGCCAGCAGTGAAGAAGCGGGAGTCAATCAGCCCCAGCATTTT. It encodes CASSEEAGVNQPQHF. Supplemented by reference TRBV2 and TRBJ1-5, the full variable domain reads EPEVTQTPSHQVTQMGQEVILRCVPISNHLYFYWYRQILGQKVEFLVSFYNNEISEKSEIFDDQFSVERPDGSNFTLKIRSTKLEDSAMYFCASSEEAGVNQPQHFGDGTRLSIL.

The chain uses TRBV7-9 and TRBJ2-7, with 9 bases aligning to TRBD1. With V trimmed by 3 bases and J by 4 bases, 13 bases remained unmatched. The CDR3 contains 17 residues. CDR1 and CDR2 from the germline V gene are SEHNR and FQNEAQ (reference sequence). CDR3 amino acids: CASSFALNRGLSYEQYF. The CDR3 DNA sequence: TGTGCCAGCAGCTTCGCCCTGAACAGGGGGCTTTCATACGAGCAGTACTTC.

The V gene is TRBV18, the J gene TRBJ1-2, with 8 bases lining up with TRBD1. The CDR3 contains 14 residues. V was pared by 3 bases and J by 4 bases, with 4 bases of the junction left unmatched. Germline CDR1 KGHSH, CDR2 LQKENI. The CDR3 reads CASSPSTGGYGYTF. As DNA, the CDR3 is TGTGCCAGCTCACCCAGCACAGGGGGCTATGGCTACACCTTC.

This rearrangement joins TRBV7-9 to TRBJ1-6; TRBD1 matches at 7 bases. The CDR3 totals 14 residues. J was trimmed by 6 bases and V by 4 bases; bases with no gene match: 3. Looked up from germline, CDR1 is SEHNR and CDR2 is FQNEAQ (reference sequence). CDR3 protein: CASSSGTVNSPLHF. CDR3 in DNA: TGTGCCAGCAGCTCCGGGACAGTTAATTCACCCCTCCACTTT.

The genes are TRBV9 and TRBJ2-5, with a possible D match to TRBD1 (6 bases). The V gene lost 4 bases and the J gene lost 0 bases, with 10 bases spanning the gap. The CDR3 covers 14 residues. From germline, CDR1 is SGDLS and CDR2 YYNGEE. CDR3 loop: CASSHDRYQETQYF. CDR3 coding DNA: TGTGCCAGCAGCCACGACAGGTACCAAGAGACCCAGTACTTC.

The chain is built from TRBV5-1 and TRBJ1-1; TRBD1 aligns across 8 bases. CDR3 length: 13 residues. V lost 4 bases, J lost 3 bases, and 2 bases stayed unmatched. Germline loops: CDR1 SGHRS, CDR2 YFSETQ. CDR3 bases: TGCGCCAGCAGCGAGGACAGGGACACTGAAGCTTTCTTT. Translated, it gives CASSEDRDTEAFF.

Here the CDR3 reads CAASETGSYGYTF. The DNA of the CDR3 is TGTGCCGCATCGGAAACAGGGAGCTATGGCTACACCTTC. This chain uses TRBV15 with TRBJ1-2; tentatively, D is TRBD1 (6 bases). V lost 11 bases and J lost 4, with 17 bases in between. The length of the CDR3 is 13 residues. CDR1 is LNHNV and CDR2 is YYDKDF in the germline V gene (reference sequence).

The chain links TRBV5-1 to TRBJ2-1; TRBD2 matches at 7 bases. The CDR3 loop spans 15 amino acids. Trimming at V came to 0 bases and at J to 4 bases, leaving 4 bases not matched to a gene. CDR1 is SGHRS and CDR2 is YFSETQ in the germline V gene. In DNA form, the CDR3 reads TGCGCCAGCAGCTTGGAGGCGGGGGTGTACAATGAGCAGTTCTTC. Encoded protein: CASSLEAGVYNEQFF. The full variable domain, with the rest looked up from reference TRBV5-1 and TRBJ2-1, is KAGVTQTPRYLIKTRGQQVTLSCSPISGHRSVSWYQQTPGQGLQFLFEYFSETQRNKGNFPGRFSGRQFSNSRSEMNVSTLELGDSALYLCASSLEAGVYNEQFFGPGTRLTVL.

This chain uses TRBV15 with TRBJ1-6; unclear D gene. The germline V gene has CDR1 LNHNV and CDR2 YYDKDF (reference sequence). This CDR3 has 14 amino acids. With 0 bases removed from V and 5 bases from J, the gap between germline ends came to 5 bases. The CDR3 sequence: CATSRDRNNSPLHF. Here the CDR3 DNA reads TGTGCCACCAGCAGAGACAGGAATAATTCACCCCTCCACTTT.